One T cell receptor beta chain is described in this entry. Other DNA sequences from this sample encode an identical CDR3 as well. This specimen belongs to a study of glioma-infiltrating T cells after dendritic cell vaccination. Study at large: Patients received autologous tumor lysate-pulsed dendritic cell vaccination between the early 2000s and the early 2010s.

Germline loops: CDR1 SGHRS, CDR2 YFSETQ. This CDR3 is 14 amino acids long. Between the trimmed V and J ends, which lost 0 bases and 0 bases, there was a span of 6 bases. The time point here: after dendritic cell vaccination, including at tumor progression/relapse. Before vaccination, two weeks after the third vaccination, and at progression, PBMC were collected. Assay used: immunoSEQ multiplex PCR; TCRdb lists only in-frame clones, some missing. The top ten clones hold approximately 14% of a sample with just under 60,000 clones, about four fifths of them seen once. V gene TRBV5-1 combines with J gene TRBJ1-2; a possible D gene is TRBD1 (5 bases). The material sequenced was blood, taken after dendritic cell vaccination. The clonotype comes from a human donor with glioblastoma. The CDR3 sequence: CASSLEGANYGYTF. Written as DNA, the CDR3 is TGCGCCAGCAGCTTGGAAGGGGCTAACTATGGCTACACCTTC.